The 23 T cell receptor beta chains below were found in one sample sequenced in a study of T cell responses to AZD1222 COVID-19 vaccine. TCRdb's copy holds only in-frame clones and misses some; the assay was immunoSEQ multiplex PCR. In the table there are about 170,000 clones, roughly 90% of which are singletons. Sequenced here: peripheral blood, sampled on day 0 of AZD1222 vaccination. The receptor source for this set is an adult in good health.

This clone was seen only a few times. The chain joins TRBV2 to TRBJ1-2; 10 nucleotides match TRBD1. Germline values: CDR1 SNHLY, CDR2 FYNNEI. The CDR3 consists of 15 residues. Losses at the gene ends were 7 bases for V and 4 bases for J; bases not matched to a gene: 9. DNA of the CDR3: TGTGCCAGCACCCGATCGGACAGGGGGTTCTATGGCTACACCTTC. It specifies CASTRSDRGFYGYTF. Variable domain in full (rest from reference TRBV2 and TRBJ1-2): EPEVTQTPSHQVTQMGQEVILRCVPISNHLYFYWYRQILGQKVEFLVSFYNNEISEKSEIFDDQFSVERPDGSNFTLKIRSTKLEDSAMYFCASTRSDRGFYGYTFGSGTRLTVV.

V is TRBV2 and J is TRBJ2-3; 7 positions agree with TRBD1. The germline V gene encodes CDR1 SNHLY and CDR2 FYNNEI. J was trimmed by 5 bases and V by 4 bases; bases with no gene match: 6. CDR3 length: 14 amino acids. The CDR3 is CASSGSRGLDTQYF. Here the CDR3 DNA reads TGTGCCAGCAGTGGGTCAAGGGGGCTAGATACGCAGTATTTT.

This clone was observed once. V and J are TRBV19 and TRBJ1-5; a weak D match, TRBD1 (5 bases). Trimming removed 6 bases at V and 2 bases at J, with 14 bases between. The germline V gene has CDR1 LNHDA and CDR2 SQIVND (reference sequence). The CDR3 totals 15 residues. The DNA for the CDR3 is TGTGCCAGTAGGTCCCCCGGGACGGGCAATCAGCCCCAGCATTTT. Translated: CASRSPGTGNQPQHF.

V is TRBV2 and J is TRBJ2-1; 11 bases align to TRBD2. Looked up from germline, CDR1 is SNHLY and CDR2 is FYNNEI. The CDR3 runs to 15 residues. Unmatched junction bases numbered 4, after V lost 6 bases and J lost 3 bases. CDR3 nucleotide sequence: TGTGCCAGCAGGGAGGGACTAGCGGACTACAATGAGCAGTTCTTC. Protein product: CASREGLADYNEQFF.

The chain combines TRBV2 with TRBJ1-4; possible D gene TRBD1, 6 bases. Looked up from germline, CDR1 is SNHLY and CDR2 is FYNNEI. With 5 bases removed from V and 8 bases from J, the gap between germline ends came to 12 bases. This CDR3 spans 13 amino acids. The CDR3 spells CASSLGGIEKLFF. The CDR3 DNA is TGTGCCAGCAGTTTAGGGGGTATCGAAAAACTGTTTTTT.

This chain links TRBV30 with TRBJ1-3; the D is unclear. The CDR3 runs 14 residues. The V gene's germline CDR1 is GTSNPN and CDR2 SVGIG (reference sequence). V was trimmed by 1 base and J by 0 bases, leaving 7 bases between them. CDR3 nucleotide sequence: TGTGCCTGGAGTGACTTAACCTCTGGAAACACCATATATTTT. This codes for CAWSDLTSGNTIYF.

The V call is TRBV5-6, the J call TRBJ2-4; D is unclear. Germline V lookup: CDR1 SGHDT, CDR2 YYEEEE. The CDR3 covers 15 residues. Deletions cut 3 bases from V and 1 base from J, with 11 bases between. CDR3 DNA: TGTGCCAGCAGCTCGATCCGGTGGGCCAAAAACATTCAGTACTTC. This codes for CASSSIRWAKNIQYF.

Remarks on this clone: This same CDR3 is encoded by further DNA sequences in the sample. V and J are TRBV18 and TRBJ1-5; D gene ambiguous. The CDR3 loop spans 13 amino acids. CDR1 KGHSH and CDR2 LQKENI come from the germline V gene. Trimming cost V 2 bases and J 1 base, with 3 bases left between them. The CDR3 loop is CASSPNSNQPQHF. CDR3 nucleotides: TGTGCCAGCTCACCAAACAGCAATCAGCCCCAGCATTTT.

The rearrangement links TRBV3-1 (or the pseudogene TRBV3-2) to TRBJ1-2; D is possibly TRBD1 (6 bases). The V end lost 4 bases, the J end lost 4 bases, and 16 bases lay between the germline ends. The germline V gene has CDR1 LGHDT and CDR2 YNNKEL (reference sequence). CDR3 size: 15 residues. The CDR3 loop reads CASSRGQTELYGYTF. The CDR3 DNA sequence: TGTGCCAGCAGCCGCGGACAGACAGAACTCTATGGCTACACCTTC.

The chain has TRBV5-1 and TRBJ1-2, with D perhaps TRBD1 (6 bases). The CDR3 is 14 residues long. Deletions cut 2 bases from V and 2 bases from J, with 10 bases between. Germline loops: CDR1 SGHRS, CDR2 YFSETQ. Written as DNA, the CDR3 is TGCGCCAGCAGCTTACAGGGAGCAAACTATGGCTACACCTTC. Its protein is CASSLQGANYGYTF. The full variable domain, with the rest looked up from reference TRBV5-1 and TRBJ1-2, is KAGVTQTPRYLIKTRGQQVTLSCSPISGHRSVSWYQQTPGQGLQFLFEYFSETQRNKGNFPGRFSGRQFSNSRSEMNVSTLELGDSALYLCASSLQGANYGYTFGSGTRLTVV.

This chain joins TRBV19 and TRBJ1-2, with D possibly TRBD1 on 6 matching bases. This CDR3 region has 15 residues. Germline values: CDR1 LNHDA, CDR2 SQIVND (reference sequence). V was shortened by 7 bases and J by 0 bases, with 15 bases between the two germline ends. CDR3 bases: TGTGCCAGTACCCCGGGACAAGCATCTAACTATGGCTACACCTTC. Translation: CASTPGQASNYGYTF.

The chain has TRBV11-3 and TRBJ2-7, with a possible D match to TRBD2 (5 bases). There are 13 residues in the CDR3. Trimming shortened V by 4 bases and J by 3 bases, and 10 bases separated the two germline ends. Per the germline V gene, CDR1 is SGHNT and CDR2 is YENEEA. For the CDR3, the DNA is TGTGCCAGCAGCTCCCATGAGGGCTACGAGCAGTACTTC. The encoded protein is CASSSHEGYEQYF.

This chain links TRBV30 with TRBJ1-3; maybe TRBD1 (6 bases). V gave up 7 bases and J gave up 2 bases, with 12 bases separating them. The CDR3 runs to 13 residues. The germline gives CDR1 GTSNPN, CDR2 SVGIG (reference sequence). Here the CDR3 DNA reads TGTGCCTCCTGGGGGACACCTGGAAACACCATATATTTT. Protein: CASWGTPGNTIYF.

The rearrangement links TRBV5-1 to TRBJ2-1, with TRBD1 matching over 8 bases. CDR1 and CDR2 from the germline V gene are SGHRS and YFSETQ. The trim removed 3 bases at V and 5 bases at J, leaving 7 bases unmatched. The CDR3 spans 15 residues. The CDR3 loop reads CASSSPGQAHNEQFF. In DNA form, the CDR3 reads TGCGCCAGCAGCTCGCCGGGACAGGCGCACAATGAGCAGTTCTTC.

The chain employs TRBV4-1 and TRBJ2-7; 7 bases fit TRBD2. Germline V lookup: CDR1 MGHRA, CDR2 YSYEKL. CDR3 length: 16 residues. V lost 0 bases and J lost 3; bases outside the gene matches: 8. CDR3 sequence reads: CASSQDAASGYYEQYF. CDR3 DNA: TGCGCCAGCAGCCAAGACGCGGCTAGCGGATACTACGAGCAGTACTTC.

Regarding this clone: Relative to the germline gene, one junction end is altered; a read error may explain this. The gene calls are TRBV27 and TRBJ2-7; D perhaps matches TRBD1 (5 bases). Germline V gene lookup returns CDR1 MNHEY and CDR2 SMNVEV (reference sequence). The CDR3 totals 17 residues. Here the CDR3 DNA reads TGTGCCAGCAGTTTATCGGTCCTACAGGCACCCTCCCACGAGCAGTACTTC. It yields the protein CASSLSVLQAPSHEQYF.

The chain joins TRBV7-9 to TRBJ2-2, with TRBD1 matching over 8 bases. The CDR3 spans 14 residues. CDR1 SEHNR and CDR2 FQNEAQ come from the germline V gene (reference sequence). With V trimmed by 9 bases and J by 3 bases, 6 bases remained unmatched. CDR3 loop: CARPLQGDTGELFF. The CDR3 DNA reads TGTGCCAGACCTCTACAGGGGGACACCGGGGAGCTGTTTTTT. Full variable domain (outside the CDR3, taken from reference TRBV7-9 and TRBJ2-2): DTGVSQNPRHKITKRGQNVTFRCDPISEHNRLYWYRQTLGQGPEFLTYFQNEAQLEKSRLLSDRFSAERPKGSFSTLEIQRTEQGDSAMYLCARPLQGDTGELFFGEGSRLTVL.

The chain employs TRBV20-1 and TRBJ2-7; D is possibly TRBD2 (5 bases). There are 14 residues in the CDR3. The germline V gene has CDR1 DFQATT and CDR2 SNEGSKA (reference sequence). The V end lost 3 bases, the J end lost 1 base, and 13 bases lay between the germline ends. CDR3 loop: CSASYSGLSYEQYF. The CDR3 DNA reads TGCAGTGCTAGTTACAGCGGCCTTTCCTACGAGCAGTACTTC.

V gene TRBV28 combines with J gene TRBJ2-2; TRBD1 matches 9 bases. Looked up from germline, CDR1 is MDHEN and CDR2 is SYDVKM. The CDR3 totals 15 residues. V shed 1 base, J shed 8 bases, and the junction held 5 bases outside the gene matches. This CDR3 reads CASSLSGQGRGELFF. In DNA form, the CDR3 reads TGTGCCAGCAGTTTATCAGGACAGGGGCGGGGGGAGCTGTTTTTT.

The chain combines TRBV7-8 with TRBJ2-5; D tentatively fits TRBD1 or TRBD2 (5 bases each). CDR3 length equals 13 residues. The ends were cut back, 6 bases at V and 5 bases at J, with 13 bases in the middle. Germline CDR1 and CDR2: SGHVS and FQNEAQ. The CDR3 DNA reads TGTGCCAGCAGTAGGGACCTCGGGGAGACCCAGTACTTC. Translated: CASSRDLGETQYF.

The chain uses TRBV27 and TRBJ1-5; 7 bases fit TRBD1. There are 13 residues in the CDR3. Per germline, CDR1 MNHEY and CDR2 SMNVEV (reference sequence). V lost 5 bases to trimming and J lost 5 bases; unmatched junction nucleotides: 3. The CDR3 region is CASSPDRDQPQHF. In nucleotides, the CDR3 is TGTGCCAGCAGTCCCGACAGGGATCAGCCCCAGCATTTT.

V usage is TRBV9 and J usage is TRBJ1-4; 11 bases line up with TRBD1. The CDR3 totals 14 residues. CDR1 and CDR2 from the germline V gene are SGDLS and YYNGEE. The V and J ends lost 4 bases and 7 bases, in that order; junction bases with no gene match: 3. CDR3 residues: CASSSGQGGEKLFF. For the CDR3, the DNA is TGTGCCAGCAGCTCGGGACAGGGGGGTGAAAAACTGTTTTTT.

This rearrangement joins TRBV5-1 to TRBJ2-3, with 9 bases fitting TRBD2. In germline, CDR1 is SGHRS, CDR2 YFSETQ. CDR3 length: 16 residues. V trimming: 5 bases; J trimming: 4 bases; junction bases outside the gene matches: 11. CDR3 DNA sequence: TGCGCCAGCAGTCAAGTGGCGGGAGGGCCCGCAGATACGCAGTATTTT. Protein sequence: CASSQVAGGPADTQYF.